What follows describes a single T cell receptor (beta chain). Antigen unknown. These data originate in a study of blood T cells in healthy people across ages. The authors isolated at least 7 million PBMCs per sample. A second PCR, run for about 6 to 11 cycles, used a sample-barcoded 5' primer plus a J-beta primer mix. TCRdb passed the 5' RACE reads through MiXCR, listing each CDR3 protein once. Of around 780,000 distinct CDR3 sequences in the sample, 25% to 30% were seen once. General observations from the study: Per million T cells, TCR beta diversity dropped roughly linearly as age increased.

CDR1 and CDR2 (germline): MNHEY, SMNVEV (reference sequence). V shed 10 bases, J shed 3 bases, and the junction held 8 bases outside the gene matches. The CDR3 totals 14 residues. This sample also appeared in a second study, on T cells of mothers and their children. That paper states: Slightly higher, non-significant overlap characterized related mother-child pairs relative to unrelated pairs.

This TCR was recovered from a boy aged 10-17 years in good health. The sample taken for sequencing was blood. This chain joins TRBV27 and TRBJ1-5; 8 bases line up with TRBD1. Written as DNA, the CDR3 is TGTGCCACGCGACAGGGGTTATACAATCAGCCCCAGCATTTT. It encodes CATRQGLYNQPQHF.